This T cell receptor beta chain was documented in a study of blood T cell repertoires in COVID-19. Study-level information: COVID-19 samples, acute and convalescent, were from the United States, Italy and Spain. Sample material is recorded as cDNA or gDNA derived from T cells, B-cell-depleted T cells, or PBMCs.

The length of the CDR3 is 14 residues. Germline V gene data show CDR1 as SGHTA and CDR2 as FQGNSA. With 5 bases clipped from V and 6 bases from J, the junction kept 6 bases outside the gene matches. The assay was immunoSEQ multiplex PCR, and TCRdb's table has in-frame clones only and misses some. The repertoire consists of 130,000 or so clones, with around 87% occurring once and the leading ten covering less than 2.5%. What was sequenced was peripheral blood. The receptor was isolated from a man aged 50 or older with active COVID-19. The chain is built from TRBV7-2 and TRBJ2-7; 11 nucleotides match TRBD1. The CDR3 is CASSVDRGRVEQYF. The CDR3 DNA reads TGTGCCAGCAGCGTGGACAGGGGGCGTGTCGAGCAGTACTTC.